This T cell receptor beta chain emerged from a study of T cell responses to AZD1222 COVID-19 vaccine (dated by TCRdb to the early 2020s). With respect to the entire study: TCR sequencing was performed for 230 to 250 trial participants, of whom roughly 200 were given two doses of AZD1222 and 26 were given two doses of MenACWY control vaccine. Trial participants were enrolled by age into subgroups of 18-55, 56-69 and 70-plus years, and around 140, 26 and 57 TCR-sequenced participants, respectively, were included in these subgroups.

What the research found in general, with its limitations: Reportedly, close to half of the unique spike-specific TCRs recognized epitopes lying outside the regions that are mutated in the B.1.351 and B.1.1.7 variants. Participants were mostly white British, with more females than males. The authors suggested clonal diversity may have been underestimated. Conclusions about previously exposed vaccinees are limited, since just five to seven AZD1222 recipients were seropositive for SARS-CoV-2 at baseline. The 56-69-year group was small, and its depth increase did not reach significance, likely because of low power. A significant rise in spike-specific TCR breadth and depth was observed after two AZD1222 doses relative to day 0 and relative to MenACWY recipients. CD4 TCRs associated with the vaccine covered the entire spike protein, and the dominant responses were in regions 160-218 and 743-854. Because no samples from the day 14 peak response were available, repertoires could be characterized only after the peak T cell response.

Sample time point, as interpreted from the label and publication: about 28 days (+/-7) after the second vaccine dose. AZD1222 recipients with second doses at about 4 weeks or about 12 weeks were pooled, because spike-specific TCR depth and breadth did not differ between schedules. Vaccinee samples were obtained from the UK trials COV001 and COV002, which included a single-blind randomized controlled phase 2/3 trial of AZD1222 (ChAdOx1 nCoV-19) in healthy adults. For TCRbeta chain sequencing, PBMC samples were collected from trial participants at day 0 and at day 28 after the second dose. CDR1 and CDR2, per the germline V gene, are SNHLY and FYNNEI. V is trimmed back by 1 base and J by 2 bases, and the junction contains 3 bases that no gene match accounts for. Taken from cysteine to phenylalanine, the CDR3 has 16 residues. Only the CDR3 DNA is retained, 48 bases long and in frame from the first base.

Concerning this clone: Its binding antigen is unknown. Per-nucleotide qualities are absent, and no much larger clonotype sits a single base away.

The CDR3 regions of human TCRbeta chains were analyzed by immunosequencing. The paper's data handling went like this. TCRs in the repertoires were compared against a reference library of SARS-CoV-2-specific TCRs that had been generated with the MIRA antigen-specificity platform. Breadth was defined as the fraction of unique TCRs that were SARS-CoV-2-associated, and depth was defined as the fraction of total T cells that were SARS-CoV-2-associated. Using the MIRA data, each spike-specific TCR was assigned both to the spike region to which the TCR was reactive and to a CD4 or CD8 class. Log10-transformed breadth and depth values were compared by one-way ANOVA with Sidak's multiple comparisons tests. TCRdb obtained this table from immuneACCESS and retained in-frame rearrangements with V and J assigned. These tables miss some clones; where compared with another copy, unresolved V genes account for less than half of the shortfall, and the remainder is unexplained. That table is the source of V, J and clone size, and D and trimming were worked out from the DNA. This sample holds more than 150,000 clones; roughly 91% were observed only once. Jointly, the top ten make up approximately 1.9% of the sample.

The sequence was obtained from an adult who received the AZD1222 COVID-19 vaccine. The sequence joins TRBV2 to TRBJ1-3; 9 bases in between match TRBD1. The sample was peripheral blood, taken 28 days after the second AZD1222 dose. CDR3 sequence: CASSEGGQGTGNTIYF. The sequenced DNA: TGTGCCAGCAGTGAAGGTGGACAGGGGACTGGAAACACCATATATTTT.